This TCR beta chain was sequenced during a study of blood T cells in healthy people across ages. Total RNA extraction produced at least 5.5 micrograms (per sample) for the study. In regard to this clonotype: Its antigen is as yet unknown.

A second PCR, run for roughly 7 to 11 cycles, used a sample-barcoded 5' primer plus a J-beta primer mix. In TCRdb, the 5' RACE reads were re-called with MiXCR into one record per CDR3 protein. The sample consists of around 870,000 distinct CDR3 sequences, around 26% of them appearing once. Whole-study findings and limits: Estimates of diversity drawn from one million T cells were considered underestimates. Per-million-T-cell TCR beta diversity fell roughly linearly with age.

The CDR3 is 15 residues long. The germline V gene encodes CDR1 SGDLS and CDR2 YYNGEE. V lost 3 bases to trimming and J lost 1 base, with 13 bases between them. The receptor was derived from a woman older than 75 in good health. The sequenced sample was blood. This sequence joins TRBV9 and TRBJ1-1; the D gene is possibly TRBD1 (5 bases). Here the CDR3 DNA reads TGTGCCAGCAGCGGACCCTTGAGGGGGAACACTGAAGCTTTCTTT. It codes for CASSGPLRGNTEAFF. Using reference TRBV9 and TRBJ1-1 for the parts outside the CDR3, the full variable domain is DSGVTQTPKHLITATGQRVTLRCSPRSGDLSVYWYQQSLDQGLQFLIQYYNGEERAKGNILERFSAQQFPDLHSELNLSSLELGDSALYFCASSGPLRGNTEAFFGQGTRLTVV.